Below, 17 T cell receptor beta chains from the same sample are listed, as sequenced in a study of blood T cell repertoires in COVID-19. Clones were read by immunoSEQ multiplex PCR, and TCRdb kept only the in-frame ones, dropping some. This sample has 250,000 to 300,000 clones; about 86% occur once, and the top ten carry about 12%. Material: peripheral blood. Receptors were obtained from a woman aged 30 to 39 with COVID-19, enrolled during active disease.

The rearrangement links TRBV7-9 to TRBJ2-2; D is ambiguous. This CDR3 spans 13 amino acids. Looked up from germline, CDR1 is SEHNR and CDR2 is FQNEAQ (reference sequence). V was pared by 8 bases and J by 1 base, with 8 bases between. CDR3 bases: TGTGCCAGCCTAGGTTGGAACACCGGGGAGCTGTTTTTT. Amino acid sequence: CASLGWNTGELFF.

This clone was seen a few times. The V and J genes are TRBV10-2 and TRBJ1-2, with 7 bases fitting TRBD1. V shed 7 bases and J 2 bases; nucleotides not matched to a gene: 10. Germline CDR1 reads WSHSY; CDR2 reads SAAADI. The CDR3 has 15 amino acids. CDR3 sequence: CASKGTDAANYGYTF. The CDR3 nucleotides read TGCGCCAGCAAGGGGACAGATGCCGCCAACTATGGCTACACCTTC.

CDR3: CATSEPKISNYGYTF. As DNA, the CDR3 is TGTGCCACCAGCGAGCCCAAAATCTCTAACTATGGCTACACCTTC. The V gene is TRBV15, the J gene TRBJ1-2; no firm D call. CDR1 and CDR2 (germline): LNHNV, YYDKDF (reference sequence). The CDR3 has 15 residues. V lost 5 bases and J lost 0, with 13 bases in between.

J is TRBJ1-1 and V is TRBV28; tentatively, D is TRBD1 (6 bases). The germline V gene encodes CDR1 MDHEN and CDR2 SYDVKM. V was cut by 6 bases and J by 1 base, with 9 bases left in between. The CDR3 extends over 13 amino acids. This chain's CDR3 is CASRGTPNTEAFF. CDR3 in DNA: TGTGCCAGCAGGGGGACACCGAACACTGAAGCTTTCTTT.

This chain joins TRBV13 and TRBJ2-7; 9 bases are a match to TRBD1. The CDR3 runs 15 residues. Germline loops: CDR1 PRHDT, CDR2 FYEKMQ (reference sequence). The ends lost 3 bases at V and 3 bases at J; junction bases unmatched: 6. The CDR3 spells CASSLGGQGSYEQYF. CDR3 bases: TGTGCCAGCAGCTTGGGGGGACAGGGTAGCTACGAGCAGTACTTC.

This chain uses TRBV7-2 with TRBJ1-6; possibly TRBD1 for D (6 bases). Trimming left V 6 bases short and J 9 bases short, with 18 bases between. Germline CDR1 reads SGHTA; CDR2 reads FQGNSA. CDR3 length: 15 amino acids. The CDR3 DNA reads as TGTGCCAGCAGTTTCACTCCAATCAGGGGTTCACCCCTCCACTTT. Its protein product is CASSFTPIRGSPLHF.

This chain links TRBV13 with TRBJ2-1; 7 bases agree with TRBD2. The V gene end was trimmed by 7 bases and the J gene end by 1 base; junction bases not matched to a gene: 4. CDR3 size: 14 residues. Germline loops: CDR1 PRHDT, CDR2 FYEKMQ (reference sequence). The CDR3 loop reads CASISGGSYNEQFF. The CDR3 region has the DNA TGTGCCAGCATATCGGGGGGTTCCTACAATGAGCAGTTCTTC.

The V call is TRBV11-2, the J call TRBJ1-6; D is perhaps TRBD1 (5 bases). CDR1 is SGHAT and CDR2 is FQNNGV in the germline V gene. The ends were cut back, 4 bases at V and 0 bases at J, with 10 bases in the middle. The CDR3 length is 16 residues. The CDR3 bases are TGTGCCAGCAGCTCCCTTAGGGGCTCCTATAATTCACCCCTCCACTTT. This encodes CASSSLRGSYNSPLHF.

A few counts support this clone. The chain joins TRBV18 to TRBJ2-3; 8 nucleotides align to TRBD2. With 3 bases clipped from V and 0 bases from J, the junction kept 5 bases outside the gene matches. This CDR3 spans 16 amino acids. Per the germline V gene, CDR1 is KGHSH and CDR2 is LQKENI. The CDR3 is CASSPPGGGSTDTQYF. CDR3 coding DNA: TGTGCCAGCTCACCCCCTGGCGGGGGGAGCACAGATACGCAGTATTTT.

The rearrangement joins TRBV5-1 to TRBJ2-7; 8 bases map to TRBD1. The junction had 2 bases not matched to a gene; V was cut back by 0 bases and J by 3 bases. The CDR3 runs to 14 residues. The germline V gene has CDR1 SGHRS and CDR2 YFSETQ. CDR3 residues: CASSLDTGGYEQYF. CDR3 nucleotides: TGCGCCAGCAGCTTGGATACAGGGGGCTACGAGCAGTACTTC.

This clone was seen once. The V call is TRBV28, the J call TRBJ2-1, with 12 bases aligning to TRBD1. V lost 3 bases to trimming and J lost 9 bases; unmatched junction nucleotides: 3. Germline CDR1 reads MDHEN; CDR2 reads SYDVKM. The CDR3 extends over 14 amino acids. This CDR3 reads CASSFGDRGREQFF. In DNA, the CDR3 is TGTGCCAGCAGTTTTGGGGACAGGGGGCGTGAGCAGTTCTTC.

The V and J genes are TRBV11-2 and TRBJ2-5; TRBD2 matches 9 bases. The CDR3 is made up of 15 amino acids. Germline V gene data show CDR1 as SGHAT and CDR2 as FQNNGV. J lost 5 bases, V lost 4 bases, and 8 bases had no gene match. The chain's CDR3 is CASSSLAGNSETQYF. CDR3 DNA sequence: TGTGCCAGCAGCTCCCTAGCGGGGAACTCGGAGACCCAGTACTTC.

The chain uses TRBV29-1 and TRBJ1-2; no reliable D call. Trimming took 3 bases from V and 3 from J, leaving 11 bases between them. Germline-derived CDR1 and CDR2 are SQVTM and ANQGSEA. The CDR3 loop spans 13 amino acids. The CDR3: CSVDSGLDYGYTF. CDR3 nucleotides: TGCAGCGTTGATTCCGGTTTGGACTATGGCTACACCTTC.

A remark on this clone: The junction departs from germline at one end; a sequencing error may be responsible. The genes are TRBV4-2 and TRBJ2-7, with 7 bases that match TRBD2. The CDR3 loop spans 16 amino acids. The germline gives CDR1 LGHNA, CDR2 YNFKEQ. The DNA for the CDR3 is TGTGCCAGCAGCGAAGAAGGGGCGGGGGACTCCTACGAGCAGTACTTC. Translation: CASSEEGAGDSYEQYF.

The chain employs TRBV29-1 and TRBJ1-2, with D uncertain. In germline, CDR1 is SQVTM, CDR2 ANQGSEA. The CDR3 totals 12 residues. V shed 5 bases and J shed 0 bases, with 7 bases lying between them. The CDR3 nucleotides are TGCAGCGTTTCTTTTTCTAACTATGGCTACACCTTC. Translating it yields CSVSFSNYGYTF.

V usage is TRBV13 and J usage is TRBJ1-5; the match to TRBD1 covers 7 bases. V shed 6 bases, J shed 1 base, and the junction held 6 bases outside the gene matches. CDR1 is PRHDT, CDR2 FYEKMQ, per germline (reference sequence). This CDR3 is built from 15 residues. The chain's CDR3 is CASRIMGQSNQPQHF. The DNA for the CDR3 is TGTGCCAGCAGGATCATGGGACAGAGCAATCAGCCCCAGCATTTT.

V usage is TRBV5-1 and J usage is TRBJ1-2; 8 bases are shared with TRBD1. CDR3 length: 14 residues. The trim removed 4 bases at V and 8 bases at J, leaving 10 bases unmatched. Germline V lookup: CDR1 SGHRS, CDR2 YFSETQ. Here the CDR3 reads CASSPTGEAWGYTF. Written as DNA, the CDR3 is TGCGCCAGCAGCCCGACAGGGGAGGCGTGGGGCTACACCTTC. Filled out from reference TRBV5-1 and TRBJ1-2, the complete variable domain reads KAGVTQTPRYLIKTRGQQVTLSCSPISGHRSVSWYQQTPGQGLQFLFEYFSETQRNKGNFPGRFSGRQFSNSRSEMNVSTLELGDSALYLCASSPTGEAWGYTFGSGTRLTVV.